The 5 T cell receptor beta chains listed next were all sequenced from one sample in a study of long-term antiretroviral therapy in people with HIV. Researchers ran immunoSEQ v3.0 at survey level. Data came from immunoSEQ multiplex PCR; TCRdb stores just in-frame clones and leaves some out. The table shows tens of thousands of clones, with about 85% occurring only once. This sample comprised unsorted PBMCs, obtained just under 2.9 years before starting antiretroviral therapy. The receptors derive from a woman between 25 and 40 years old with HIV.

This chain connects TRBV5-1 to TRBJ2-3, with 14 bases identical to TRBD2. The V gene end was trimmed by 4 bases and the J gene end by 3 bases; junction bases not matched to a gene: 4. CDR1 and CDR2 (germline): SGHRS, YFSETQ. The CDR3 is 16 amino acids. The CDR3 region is CASSRLAGGDTDTQYF. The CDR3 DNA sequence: TGCGCCAGCAGCCGACTAGCGGGGGGGGATACAGATACGCAGTATTTT.

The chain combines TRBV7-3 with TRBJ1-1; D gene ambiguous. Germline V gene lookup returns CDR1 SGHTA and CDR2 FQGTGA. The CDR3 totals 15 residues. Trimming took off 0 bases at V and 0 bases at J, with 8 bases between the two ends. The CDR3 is CASSLTGGLNTEAFF. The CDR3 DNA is TGTGCCAGCAGCTTAACAGGAGGGTTGAACACTGAAGCTTTCTTT.

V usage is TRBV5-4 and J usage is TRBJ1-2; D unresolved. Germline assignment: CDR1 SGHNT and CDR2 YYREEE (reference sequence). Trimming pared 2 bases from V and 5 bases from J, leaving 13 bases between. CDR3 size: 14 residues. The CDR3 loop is CASSLRPVAYGYTF. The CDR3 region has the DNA TGTGCCAGCAGCTTAAGACCGGTGGCGTATGGCTACACCTTC. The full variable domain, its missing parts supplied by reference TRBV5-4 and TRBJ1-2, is ETGVTQSPTHLIKTRGQQVTLRCSSQSGHNTVSWYQQALGQGPQFIFQYYREEENGRGNFPPRFSGLQFPNYSSELNVNALELDDSALYLCASSLRPVAYGYTFGSGTRLTVV.

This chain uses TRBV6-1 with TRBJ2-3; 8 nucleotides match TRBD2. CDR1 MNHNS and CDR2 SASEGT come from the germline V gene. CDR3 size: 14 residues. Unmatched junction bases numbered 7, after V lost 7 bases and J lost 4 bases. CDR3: CASTRSGGSDTQYF. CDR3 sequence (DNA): TGTGCCAGCACCCGAAGCGGGGGATCAGATACGCAGTATTTT.

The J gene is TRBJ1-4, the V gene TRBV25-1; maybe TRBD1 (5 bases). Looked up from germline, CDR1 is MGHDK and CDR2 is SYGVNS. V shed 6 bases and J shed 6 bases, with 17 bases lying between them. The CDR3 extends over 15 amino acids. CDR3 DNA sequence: TGTGCCAGCAGCCCTGTCGCGGGGCGTGATGAAAAACTGTTTTTT. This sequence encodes CASSPVAGRDEKLFF.